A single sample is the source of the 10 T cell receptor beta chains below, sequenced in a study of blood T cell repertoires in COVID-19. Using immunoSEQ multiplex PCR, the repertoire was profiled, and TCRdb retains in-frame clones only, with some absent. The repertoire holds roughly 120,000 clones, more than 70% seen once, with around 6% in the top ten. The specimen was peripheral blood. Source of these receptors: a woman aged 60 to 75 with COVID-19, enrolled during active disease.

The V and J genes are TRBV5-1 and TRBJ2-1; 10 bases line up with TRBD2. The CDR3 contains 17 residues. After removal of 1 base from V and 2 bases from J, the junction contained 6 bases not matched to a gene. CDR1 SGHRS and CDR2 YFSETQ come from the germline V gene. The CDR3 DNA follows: TGCGCCAGCAGCTTGCAAGGTCTAGCGGGGGCCTACAATGAGCAGTTCTTC. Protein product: CASSLQGLAGAYNEQFF.

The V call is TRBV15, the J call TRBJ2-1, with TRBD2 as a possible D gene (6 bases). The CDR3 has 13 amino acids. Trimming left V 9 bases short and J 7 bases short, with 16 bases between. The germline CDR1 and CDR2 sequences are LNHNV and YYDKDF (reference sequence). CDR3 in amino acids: CATNPTRGNEQFF. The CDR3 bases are TGTGCCACAAACCCGACCCGGGGGAATGAGCAGTTCTTC.

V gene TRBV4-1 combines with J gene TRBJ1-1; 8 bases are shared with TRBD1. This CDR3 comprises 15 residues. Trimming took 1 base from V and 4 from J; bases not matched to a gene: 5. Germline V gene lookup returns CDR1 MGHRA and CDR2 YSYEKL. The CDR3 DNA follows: TGCGCCAGCAGCCAAGCAGGGGGCGGAATCACTGAAGCTTTCTTT. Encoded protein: CASSQAGGGITEAFF.

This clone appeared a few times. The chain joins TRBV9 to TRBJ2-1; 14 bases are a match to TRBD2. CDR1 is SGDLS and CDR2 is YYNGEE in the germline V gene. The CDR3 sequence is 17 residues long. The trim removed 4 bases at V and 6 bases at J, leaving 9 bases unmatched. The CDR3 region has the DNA TGTGCCAGCAGCACTAGCGGGACTAGCGGGGGCCTCAATGAGCAGTTCTTC. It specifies CASSTSGTSGGLNEQFF.

The CDR3 nucleotides read TGTGCCAGCAGCTCCTCGGGTGGCACTGAAGCTTTCTTT. Protein: CASSSSGGTEAFF. The rearrangement uses TRBV7-2 and TRBJ1-1; D unclear. Trimming left V 4 bases short and J 4 bases short, with 10 bases between. The V gene's germline CDR1 is SGHTA and CDR2 FQGNSA. The length of the CDR3 is 13 residues.

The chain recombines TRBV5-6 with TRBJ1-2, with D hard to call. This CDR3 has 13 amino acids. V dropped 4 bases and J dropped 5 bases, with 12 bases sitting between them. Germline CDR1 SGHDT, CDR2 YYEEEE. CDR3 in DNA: TGTGCCAGCAGCGAACAGCAAGTTTATGGCTACACCTTC. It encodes CASSEQQVYGYTF.

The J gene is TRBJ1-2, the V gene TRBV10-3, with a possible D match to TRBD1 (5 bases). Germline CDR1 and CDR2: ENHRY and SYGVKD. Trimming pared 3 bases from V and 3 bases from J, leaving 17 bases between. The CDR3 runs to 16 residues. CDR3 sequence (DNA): TGTGCCATCAGTGACCCTGGGGGGAGTGGTTACTATGGCTACACCTTC. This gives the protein CAISDPGGSGYYGYTF.

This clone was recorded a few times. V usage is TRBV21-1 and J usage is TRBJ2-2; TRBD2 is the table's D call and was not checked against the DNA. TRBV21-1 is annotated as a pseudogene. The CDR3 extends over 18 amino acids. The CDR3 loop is CASSKVYGLAVNTGELFF. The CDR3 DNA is TGTGCCAGCAGCAAAGTGTACGGACTAGCGGTTAACACCGGGGAGCTGTTTTTT.

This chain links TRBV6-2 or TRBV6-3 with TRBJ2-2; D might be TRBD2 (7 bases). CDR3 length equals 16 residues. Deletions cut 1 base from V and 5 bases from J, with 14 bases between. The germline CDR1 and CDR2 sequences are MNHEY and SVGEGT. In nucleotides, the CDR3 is TGTGCCAGCAGTTACTATCGGGGGGCGCTTACCGGGGAGCTGTTTTTT. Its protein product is CASSYYRGALTGELFF.

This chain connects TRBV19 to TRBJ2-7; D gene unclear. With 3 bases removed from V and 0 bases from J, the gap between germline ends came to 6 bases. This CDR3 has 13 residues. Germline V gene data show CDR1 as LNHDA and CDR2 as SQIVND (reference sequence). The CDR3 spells CASSMAVSYEQYF. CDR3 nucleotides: TGTGCCAGTAGTATGGCAGTCTCCTACGAGCAGTACTTC. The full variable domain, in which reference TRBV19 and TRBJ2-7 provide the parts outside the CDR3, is DGGITQSPKYLFRKEGQNVTLSCEQNLNHDAMYWYRQDPGQGLRLIYYSQIVNDFQKGDIAEGYSVSREKKESFPLTVTSAQKNPTAFYLCASSMAVSYEQYFGPGTRLTVT.